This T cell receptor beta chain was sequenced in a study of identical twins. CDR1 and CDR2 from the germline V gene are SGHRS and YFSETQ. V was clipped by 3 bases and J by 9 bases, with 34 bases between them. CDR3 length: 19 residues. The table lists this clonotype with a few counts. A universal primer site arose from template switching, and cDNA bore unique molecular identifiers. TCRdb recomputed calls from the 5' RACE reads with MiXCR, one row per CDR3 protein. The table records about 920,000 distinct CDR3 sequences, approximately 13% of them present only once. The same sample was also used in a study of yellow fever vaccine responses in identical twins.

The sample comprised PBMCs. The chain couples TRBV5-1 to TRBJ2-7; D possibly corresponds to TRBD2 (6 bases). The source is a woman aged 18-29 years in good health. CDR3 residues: CASSYGAGTKTNLLRGQYF. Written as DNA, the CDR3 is TGCGCCAGCAGCTACGGCGCGGGGACGAAAACTAACCTCCTACGAGGGCAGTACTTC.